This record concerns one TCR beta chain sequence. As yet, its antigen is unknown. This entry is derived from a study of T cells in Graves' hyperthyroidism and ophthalmopathy. The diagnoses drew upon clinical symptoms, serum thyroxine and TRAb, thyroid ultrasound and orbital computed tomography. Each 10 ml fresh peripheral blood draw supplied the PBMCs. Study findings and constraints: Blood also carried most thyroid clonotypes expanded above 0.001.

Amplification targeted TCR beta CDR3 regions from RNA transcripts. TCR CDR3 underwent first-round RT-PCR with the HTBI primer set. TCRdb called the multiplex PCR reads again in MiXCR, with one record for every CDR3 protein. The sample consists of around 520,000 distinct CDR3 sequences, approximately 25% of them appearing once. The origin of this receptor is a woman aged 25 to 39 with Graves' ophthalmopathy. Sequences were obtained from blood.

The CDR3 DNA is TGTGCCAGCAGCCCCCACCGGGTCCCGTACTACGAGCAGTACTTC. It yields the protein CASSPHRVPYYEQYF. V gene TRBV4-2 combines with J gene TRBJ2-7; D unclear. There are 15 residues in the CDR3. CDR1 and CDR2 from the germline V gene are LGHNA and YNFKEQ. Trimming cost V 4 bases and J 3 bases, with 16 bases left between them.